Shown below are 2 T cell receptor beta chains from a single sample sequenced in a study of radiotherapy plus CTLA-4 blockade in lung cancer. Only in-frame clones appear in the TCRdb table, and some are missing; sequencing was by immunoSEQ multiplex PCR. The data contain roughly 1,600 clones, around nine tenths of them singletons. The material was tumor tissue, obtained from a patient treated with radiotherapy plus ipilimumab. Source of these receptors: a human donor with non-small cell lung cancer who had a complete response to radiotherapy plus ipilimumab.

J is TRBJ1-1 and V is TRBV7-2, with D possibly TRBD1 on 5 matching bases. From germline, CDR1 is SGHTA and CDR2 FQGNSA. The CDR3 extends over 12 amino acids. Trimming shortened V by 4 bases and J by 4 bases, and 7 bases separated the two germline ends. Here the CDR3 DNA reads TGTGCCAGCAGCTCTACAGGCACTGAAGCTTTCTTT. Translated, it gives CASSSTGTEAFF.

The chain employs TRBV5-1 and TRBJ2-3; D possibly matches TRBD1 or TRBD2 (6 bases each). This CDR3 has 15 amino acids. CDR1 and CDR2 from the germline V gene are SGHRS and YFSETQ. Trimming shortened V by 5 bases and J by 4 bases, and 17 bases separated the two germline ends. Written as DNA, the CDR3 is TGCGCCAGCAGTAACCTAGGGGGGTCCCCAGATACGCAGTATTTT. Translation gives CASSNLGGSPDTQYF. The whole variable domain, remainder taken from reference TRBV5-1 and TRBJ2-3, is KAGVTQTPRYLIKTRGQQVTLSCSPISGHRSVSWYQQTPGQGLQFLFEYFSETQRNKGNFPGRFSGRQFSNSRSEMNVSTLELGDSALYLCASSNLGGSPDTQYFGPGTRLTVL.